This T cell receptor (beta chain) was retrieved from a study of shared clonotypes between healthy human individuals. The study, taken as a whole, reports: Sampling involved blood alone; tissue repertoires likely differ.

V was clipped by 5 bases and J by 0 bases; unmatched bases: 7. CDR1 and CDR2 (germline): SGHKS, YYEKEE (reference sequence). This CDR3 is built from 16 residues. Original processing notes: Junction-only immunoSEQ data arrived without quality scores, meaning filtering differed. Sequencing used immunoSEQ multiplex PCR; TCRdb keeps in-frame clones, though not all of them. V, J and clone size are those of that table, while D and trimming were read from the DNA. The sample yields around 2.5 million clones, 93% seen once. Only a few counts were recorded for this clone. Its target is unknown. Sequencing used naive CD4+ T cells from PBMCs. Specified subset: CD45RA+ positively selected. This TCR derives from a young man in good health. Some clones in this sample may be carry-over from other donors' samples. The J gene is TRBJ2-3, the V gene TRBV5-5; 9 bases are a match to TRBD2. CDR3 sequence: CASRQTSGASTDTQYF. The CDR3 bases are TGTGCCAGCAGACAGACTAGCGGAGCTAGCACAGATACGCAGTATTTT. The variable domain in full, with the rest retrieved from reference TRBV5-5 and TRBJ2-3, is DAGVTQSPTHLIKTRGQQVTLRCSPISGHKSVSWYQQVLGQGPQFIFQYYEKEERGRGNFPDRFSARQFPNYSSELNVNALLLGDSALYLCASRQTSGASTDTQYFGPGTRLTVL.